This is a list of T cell receptor beta chains from one sample in a study of blood T cell repertoires in COVID-19. Profiled with immunoSEQ multiplex PCR; TCRdb holds only in-frame clones, not every one. The table lists roughly 25,000 clones, about 90% of them singletons, with 2.5% to 3% in the top ten. Sequenced sample: peripheral blood. These receptor sequences come from a human donor in a cohort sampled during active COVID-19. Each CDR3 is given with its conserved first and last residue. D genes are given only for firm matches. Part of the rows lack a size; the others show once, few, many or a class for expanded clones.

V gene	J gene	D gene	clone size	CDR3 protein	CDR3 DNA
TRBV7-9	TRBJ2-1	NA	NA	CASSSDRFTYNEQFF	TGTGCCAGCAGCTCTGACAGATTTACCTACAATGAGCAGTTCTTC
TRBV9	TRBJ2-3	TRBD2	NA	CASSGPRGGSTDTQYF	TGTGCCAGCAGCGGGCCTCGGGGGGGAAGCACAGATACGCAGTATTTT
TRBV19	TRBJ1-2	NA	NA	CASSIVTGGYTF	TGTGCCAGTAGTATAGTCACGGGTGGCTACACCTTC
TRBV7-2	TRBJ2-1	TRBD2	NA	CASSSGLAGRRDNEQFF	TGTGCCAGCAGCTCGGGACTAGCGGGACGGAGAGACAATGAGCAGTTCTTC
TRBV5-1	TRBJ2-2	NA	NA	CASSSRLSGELFF	TGCGCCAGCAGCTCCCGGTTGTCCGGGGAGCTGTTTTTT
TRBV21-1	TRBJ2-6	NA	NA	CASSKLLRTESSGANVLTF	TGTGCCAGCAGCAAATTACTGAGGACAGAGAGCTCTGGGGCCAACGTCCTGACTTTC
TRBV28	TRBJ1-6	NA	NA	CASSPSSYNSPLHF	TGTGCCAGCAGCCCCAGCTCCTATAATTCACCCCTCCACTTT
TRBV5-1	TRBJ1-2	NA	NA	CASSTGGGYGYTF	TGCGCCAGCAGCACAGGCGGGGGCTATGGCTACACCTTC
TRBV27	TRBJ1-2	NA	NA	CASSSMTDGYTF	TGTGCCAGCAGTTCCATGACAGATGGCTACACCTTC
TRBV19	TRBJ2-5	TRBD2	once	CASSIGVSQRGGETQYF	TGTGCCAGTAGTATTGGAGTCTCACAAAGGGGAGGGGAGACCCAGTACTTC
TRBV19	TRBJ1-2	TRBD1	NA	CASSRTGGVGYGYTF	TGTGCCAGTAGCAGGACAGGGGGTGTGGGCTATGGCTACACCTTC
TRBV7-9	TRBJ2-1	NA	NA	CASSLSGLEQFF	TGTGCCAGCAGCTTATCCGGACTAGAGCAGTTCTTC
TRBV15	TRBJ1-2	TRBD1	NA	CATSRDLGTGGASGYGYTF	TGTGCCACCAGCAGAGATCTAGGGACAGGGGGCGCATCTGGCTATGGCTACACCTTC
TRBV24-1	TRBJ2-1	TRBD2	NA	CATSDPSGGYNEQFF	TGTGCCACCAGTGACCCAAGCGGGGGCTACAATGAGCAGTTCTTC
TRBV5-4	TRBJ2-7	TRBD1	NA	CASSPATGQGYYEQYF	TGTGCCAGCAGCCCAGCGACGGGACAGGGGTACTACGAGCAGTACTTC
TRBV19	TRBJ1-1	NA	NA	CASLNKNTEAFF	TGTGCCAGTCTAAATAAAAACACTGAAGCTTTCTTT
TRBV29-1	TRBJ1-1	NA	NA	CSVEAQMNTEAFF	TGCAGCGTTGAGGCACAGATGAACACTGAAGCTTTCTTT
TRBV28	TRBJ1-6	TRBD1	NA	CASSLSGTENSPLHF	TGTGCCAGCAGTTTATCGGGGACAGAGAATTCACCCCTCCACTTT
TRBV9	TRBJ2-5	NA	NA	CASSAGVQETQYF	TGTGCCAGCAGCGCGGGGGTCCAAGAGACCCAGTACTTC
TRBV5-1	TRBJ1-3	NA	NA	CASSLGLLGHVSGNTIYF	TGCGCCAGCAGCTTGGGACTTCTGGGACACGTCTCTGGAAACACCATATATTTT
TRBV3-1/TRBV3-2	TRBJ2-2	TRBD2	few	CASSLLGGGANTGELFF	TGTGCCAGCAGCCTCTTAGGCGGGGGGGCGAACACCGGGGAGCTGTTTTTT
TRBV18	TRBJ1-1	NA	NA	CASSPGLQENTEAFF	TGTGCCAGTAGCCCGGGACTCCAGGAGAACACTGAAGCTTTCTTT
TRBV19	TRBJ1-4	NA	NA	CASSIVWRRSNEKLFF	TGTGCCAGTAGTATAGTCTGGCGGAGGTCTAATGAAAAACTGTTTTTT
TRBV19	TRBJ1-6	NA	NA	CASSIDLQANSPLHF	TGTGCCAGTAGTATAGATTTACAGGCAAATTCACCCCTCCACTTT
TRBV10-3	TRBJ2-1	NA	NA	CAILGSNTLEDEQFF	TGTGCCATCCTAGGCTCTAACACCTTGGAGGATGAGCAGTTCTTC
TRBV3-1/TRBV3-2	TRBJ1-3	NA	NA	CASSQDAFGNTIYF	TGTGCCAGCAGCCAAGATGCGTTTGGAAACACCATATATTTT
TRBV6-2/TRBV6-3	TRBJ2-5	NA	NA	CASSSTLSDYLPTQYF	TGTGCCAGCAGTTCAACCCTCTCCGACTACCTACCAACCCAGTACTTC
TRBV10-1	TRBJ2-3	NA	once	CASSESALWDTQYF	TGCGCCAGCAGTGAGTCGGCCCTGTGGGATACGCAGTATTTT
TRBV6-6	TRBJ1-3	NA	NA	CASTTDRGSGNTIYF	TGTGCCAGCACTACCGATCGGGGCTCTGGAAACACCATATATTTT
TRBV2	TRBJ2-1	TRBD2	NA	CASSEGLAGGLSEQFF	TGTGCCAGCAGTGAAGGGCTAGCGGGGGGGCTTAGTGAGCAGTTCTTC
TRBV19	TRBJ1-5	TRBD1	NA	CASTDGQGRYQPQHF	TGTGCCAGTACCGACGGACAGGGGAGATATCAGCCCCAGCATTTT
TRBV28	TRBJ2-6	NA	NA	CASIRRGRGFSGANVLTF	TGTGCCAGCATACGTAGGGGCAGGGGATTTTCTGGGGCCAACGTCCTGACTTTC
TRBV19	TRBJ1-2	TRBD1	NA	CASSWTGEDYGYTF	TGTGCCAGTAGTTGGACAGGGGAGGACTATGGCTACACCTTC
TRBV13	TRBJ2-4	NA	NA	CASSLGRSKNIQYF	TGTGCCAGCAGCTTAGGTAGGAGCAAAAACATTCAGTACTTC
TRBV19	TRBJ1-1	NA	NA	CASSHEGNTEAFF	TGTGCCAGTAGTCACGAGGGAAACACTGAAGCTTTCTTT
TRBV10-3	TRBJ2-5	TRBD1	NA	CAITPTGGKETQYF	TGTGCCATCACCCCCACAGGGGGTAAGGAGACCCAGTACTTC
TRBV5-1	TRBJ2-3	NA	NA	CASSLARGGPIDTQYF	TGCGCCAGCAGCTTGGCTCGCGGGGGCCCTATAGATACGCAGTATTTT
TRBV5-4	TRBJ2-3	TRBD1	once	CASSLLTGQDTQYF	TGTGCCAGCAGCTTGCTGACAGGGCAAGATACGCAGTATTTT
TRBV6-5	TRBJ2-1	TRBD1	NA	CACLRTGLYNEQFF	TGTGCGTGTCTGAGGACAGGGTTATACAATGAGCAGTTCTTC
TRBV5-1	TRBJ1-1	TRBD1	NA	CASSLAGGAPVTEAFF	TGCGCCAGCAGCTTGGCAGGGGGCGCCCCGGTCACTGAAGCTTTCTTT
TRBV2	TRBJ2-1	NA	NA	CASSEARTGRQFF	TGTGCCAGCAGTGAAGCCCGGACTGGAAGGCAGTTCTTC
TRBV12-3/TRBV12-4	TRBJ1-1	NA	NA	CASRSGLTEAFF	TGTGCCAGCAGATCAGGGCTCACTGAAGCTTTCTTT
TRBV5-1	TRBJ2-1	TRBD1	once	CASSLTTGSSYNEQFF	TGCGCCAGCAGCCTTACGACAGGGAGCTCCTACAATGAGCAGTTCTTC
TRBV5-1	TRBJ1-1	TRBD1	NA	CASSPDRGLMNTEAFF	TGCGCCAGCAGCCCGGACAGGGGGCTCATGAACACTGAAGCTTTCTTT
TRBV5-1	TRBJ2-3	TRBD1	NA	CASSRTGAGTDTQYF	TGCGCCAGCAGCAGGACAGGGGCAGGAACAGATACGCAGTATTTT
TRBV11-3	TRBJ2-5	NA	NA	CASSLHSQETQYF	TGTGCCAGCAGCTTACATAGTCAAGAGACCCAGTACTTC
TRBV10-3	TRBJ1-2	TRBD1	NA	CAISFSDRDSLYGYTF	TGTGCCATAAGCTTTTCGGACCGGGACAGCCTCTATGGCTACACCTTC
TRBV12-3/TRBV12-4	TRBJ1-1	TRBD1	NA	CASSDRVGTEAFF	TGTGCCAGCAGCGACAGGGTGGGAACTGAAGCTTTCTTT
TRBV5-4	TRBJ2-7	TRBD2	NA	CASGFLAGGTYEQYF	TGTGCCAGCGGGTTCCTGGCGGGGGGGACCTACGAGCAGTACTTC
TRBV28	TRBJ1-2	NA	NA	CASSFSGYTF	TGTGCCAGCAGTTTCAGTGGCTACACCTTC